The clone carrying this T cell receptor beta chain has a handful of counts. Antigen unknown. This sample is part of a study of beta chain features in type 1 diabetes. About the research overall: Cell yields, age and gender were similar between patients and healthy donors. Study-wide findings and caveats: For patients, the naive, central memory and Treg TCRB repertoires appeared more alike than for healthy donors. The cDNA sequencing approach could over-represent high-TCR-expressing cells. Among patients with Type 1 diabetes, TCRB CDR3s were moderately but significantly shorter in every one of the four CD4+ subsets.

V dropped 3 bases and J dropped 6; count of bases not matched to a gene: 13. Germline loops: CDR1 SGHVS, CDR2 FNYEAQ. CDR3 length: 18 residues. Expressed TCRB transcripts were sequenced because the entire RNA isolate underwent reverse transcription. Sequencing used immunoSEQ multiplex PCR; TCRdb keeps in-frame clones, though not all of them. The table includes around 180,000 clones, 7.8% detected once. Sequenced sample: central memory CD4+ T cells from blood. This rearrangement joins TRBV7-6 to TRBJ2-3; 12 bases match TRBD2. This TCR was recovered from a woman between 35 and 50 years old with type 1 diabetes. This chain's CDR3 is CASSFGNGLAGGRDTQYF. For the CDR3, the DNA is TGTGCCAGCAGCTTCGGGAACGGTCTAGCGGGGGGGCGTGATACGCAGTATTTT.